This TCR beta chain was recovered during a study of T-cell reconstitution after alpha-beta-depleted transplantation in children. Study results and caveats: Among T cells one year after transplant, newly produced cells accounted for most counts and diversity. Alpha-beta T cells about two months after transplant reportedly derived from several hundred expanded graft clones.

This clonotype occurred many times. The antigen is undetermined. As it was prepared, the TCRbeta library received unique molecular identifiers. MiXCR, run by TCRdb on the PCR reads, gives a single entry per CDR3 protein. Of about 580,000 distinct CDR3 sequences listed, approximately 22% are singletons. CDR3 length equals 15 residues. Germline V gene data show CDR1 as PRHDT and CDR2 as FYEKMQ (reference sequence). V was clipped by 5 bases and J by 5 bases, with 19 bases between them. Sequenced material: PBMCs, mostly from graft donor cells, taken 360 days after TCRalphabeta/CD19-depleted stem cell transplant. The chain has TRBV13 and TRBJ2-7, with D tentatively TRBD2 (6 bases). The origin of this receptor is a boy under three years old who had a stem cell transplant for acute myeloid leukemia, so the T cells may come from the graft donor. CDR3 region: CASSPSPTRGNEQYF. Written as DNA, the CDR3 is TGTGCCAGCAGCCCCTCCCCTACGCGGGGAAACGAGCAGTACTTC.